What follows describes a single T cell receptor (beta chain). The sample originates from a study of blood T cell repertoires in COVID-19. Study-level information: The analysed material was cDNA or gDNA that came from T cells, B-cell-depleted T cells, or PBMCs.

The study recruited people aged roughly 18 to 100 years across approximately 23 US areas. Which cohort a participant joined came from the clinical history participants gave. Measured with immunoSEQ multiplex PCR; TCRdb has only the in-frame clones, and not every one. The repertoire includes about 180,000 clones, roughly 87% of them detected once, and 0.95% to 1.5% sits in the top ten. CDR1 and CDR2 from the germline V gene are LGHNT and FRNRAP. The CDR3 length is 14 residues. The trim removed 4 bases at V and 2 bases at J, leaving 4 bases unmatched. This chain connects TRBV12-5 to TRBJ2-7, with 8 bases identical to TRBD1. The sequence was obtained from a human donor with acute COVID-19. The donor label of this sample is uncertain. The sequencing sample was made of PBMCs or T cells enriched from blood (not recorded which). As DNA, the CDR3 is TGTGCTAGTGGTTCGGGACAGGCCACCTACGAGCAGTACTTC. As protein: CASGSGQATYEQYF.